This TCR beta chain originates from a study of control samples from healthy donors and cancer patients. Sequencing was performed with immunoSEQ multiplex PCR; in TCRdb, only in-frame clones are kept and a portion is missing. Of under 150,000 clones in the sample, around 85% were seen once. The CDR3 has 14 residues. Germline V gene data show CDR1 as MNHEY and CDR2 as SVGAGI. The J segment lost 5 bases and the V segment lost 6 bases, leaving 8 bases of the junction unmatched. This sequence originates from a woman aged 30 to 39 in good health. The chain is built from TRBV6-5 and TRBJ1-2; TRBD1 aligns across 8 bases. The sample consisted of blood. The CDR3 is CASRPYRGEYGYTF. CDR3 DNA sequence: TGTGCCAGCAGGCCCTACAGGGGGGAGTATGGCTACACCTTC.